These 10 T cell receptor beta chains were all obtained from the same sample, sequenced in a study of T cell responses to AZD1222 COVID-19 vaccine. Using immunoSEQ multiplex PCR, the repertoire was profiled, and TCRdb retains in-frame clones only, with some absent. The sample lists roughly 97,000 clones, 93% occurring once. Specimen: peripheral blood, collected on day 0 of AZD1222 vaccination. The receptor set was obtained from an adult in good health.

The chain uses TRBV28 and TRBJ2-6; TRBD2 is a possible D gene (5 bases). The CDR3 has 17 amino acids. Germline assignment: CDR1 MDHEN and CDR2 SYDVKM. V gave up 4 bases and J gave up 2 bases, with 15 bases separating them. CDR3: CASSSGSKEAGANVLTF. CDR3 DNA: TGTGCCAGCAGTTCGGGATCAAAGGAGGCTGGGGCCAACGTCCTGACTTTC.

The CDR3 loop reads CASSPSMDEQYF. Here the CDR3 DNA reads TGTGCCAGCTCACCATCCATGGACGAGCAGTACTTC. This chain uses TRBV18 with TRBJ2-7; D unresolved. The germline V and J ends were trimmed by 2 bases and 5 bases, with 7 bases remaining between them. CDR3 size: 12 residues. Germline V gene data show CDR1 as KGHSH and CDR2 as LQKENI.

This clone has a single count. The CDR3 nucleotides read TGTGCCAGCAGCCAAGATGGGGGGAGGATAGCCAAAAACATTCAGTACTTC. The encoded protein is CASSQDGGRIAKNIQYF. This chain uses TRBV3-1 (or the pseudogene TRBV3-2) with TRBJ2-4; D might be TRBD2 (6 bases). This CDR3 contains 17 residues. Germline V CDR1 and CDR2: LGHDT, YNNKEL (reference sequence). V lost 0 bases, J lost 0 bases, and 12 bases lay in between.

The chain employs TRBV4-2 and TRBJ1-2; D is unclear. The V gene lost 0 bases and the J gene lost 6 bases, with 14 bases spanning the gap. Germline CDR1 and CDR2: LGHNA and YNFKEQ. This CDR3 region has 15 residues. The CDR3 DNA reads as TGTGCCAGCAGCCAAGATTATACTTCTGGGGATGGCTACACCTTC. Its translation: CASSQDYTSGDGYTF.

V usage is TRBV5-8 and J usage is TRBJ1-2, with D possibly TRBD1 on 6 matching bases. Trimming pared 0 bases from V and 3 bases from J, leaving 9 bases between. CDR1 and CDR2 (germline): SGHTS, YDEGEE. The CDR3 contains 14 residues. The CDR3 region is CASSLGQVDYGYTF. The CDR3 nucleotides read TGTGCCAGCAGCTTGGGACAGGTTGACTATGGCTACACCTTC.

V gene TRBV7-2 combines with J gene TRBJ2-3, with 13 bases fitting TRBD2. This CDR3 has 18 residues. The germline CDR1 and CDR2 sequences are SGHTA and FQGNSA. Unmatched junction bases numbered 10, after V lost 3 bases and J lost 4 bases. Written as DNA, the CDR3 is TGTGCCAGCAGCTTGTTGGGACTAGCGGGAACTGAGTCAGATACGCAGTATTTT. Its translation is CASSLLGLAGTESDTQYF.

The gene calls are TRBV27 and TRBJ2-3, with a possible D match to TRBD1 (6 bases). The CDR3 length is 12 residues. CDR1 and CDR2 from the germline V gene are MNHEY and SMNVEV (reference sequence). V shed 8 bases and J shed 3 bases, with 9 bases lying between them. CDR3 protein: CASRDITDTQYF. The CDR3 coding sequence is TGTGCCAGCCGGGACATTACAGATACGCAGTATTTT.

The CDR3 DNA is TGTGCCAGTAGTATGGGAAACGAGCAGTACTTC. The encoded protein is CASSMGNEQYF. The chain uses TRBV19 and TRBJ2-7; D is undetermined. Germline CDR1 and CDR2: LNHDA and SQIVND (reference sequence). Trimming stripped 3 bases from V and 5 bases from J, with 5 bases between. This CDR3 is 11 amino acids long.

CDR3 region: CASSPPGGANTQYF. CDR3 sequence (DNA): TGTGCCAGCAGTCCGCCCGGAGGAGCAAATACGCAGTATTTT. This chain links TRBV6-6 with TRBJ2-3; tentatively, D is TRBD2 (5 bases). This CDR3 comprises 14 residues. Germline CDR1 is MNHNY and CDR2 is SVGAGI (reference sequence). The V end lost 5 bases, the J end lost 7 bases, and 16 bases lay between the germline ends.

This chain joins TRBV6-6 and TRBJ2-1; 7 bases are shared with TRBD2. After removal of 0 bases from V and 9 bases from J, the junction contained 2 bases not matched to a gene. CDR3 size: 13 residues. Per germline, CDR1 MNHNY and CDR2 SVGAGI (reference sequence). The CDR3 DNA follows: TGTGCCAGCAGTTACTCACGGGGGGTTGAGCAGTTCTTC. As protein: CASSYSRGVEQFF.